A selection of T cell receptor beta chains follows, all from one sample in a study of shared clonotypes between healthy human individuals. This table comes from immunoSEQ multiplex PCR, and its TCRdb copy is limited to in-frame clones, with some not included. The sample lists some 2,400,000 clones; roughly 95% were seen once. Sequences were obtained from naive CD4+ T cells sorted from blood. These receptors were collected from a man aged 18 to 30 in good health. CDR3s include the opening cysteine and the closing phenylalanine or tryptophan. Each record gives: V gene, J gene, D gene, clone size, CDR3 protein, CDR3 DNA. D genes are given only for firm matches. Clone size is shown for a subset of rows, as once, few, many or a class of expanded clone.

V gene: TRBV6-5; J gene: TRBJ2-2; D gene: TRBD1; clone size: .; CDR3 protein: CASSPDRLNTGELFF; CDR3 DNA: TGTGCCAGCAGTCCGGACAGGTTGAACACCGGGGAGCTGTTTTTT
V gene: TRBV6-1; J gene: TRBJ1-6; D gene: TRBD1; clone size: .; CDR3 protein: CASSVGTGNSPLHF; CDR3 DNA: TGTGCCAGCAGTGTGGGGACAGGGAATTCACCCCTCCACTTT
V gene: TRBV7-6; J gene: TRBJ2-1; D gene: TRBD2; clone size: .; CDR3 protein: CASSLVSGGSRYNEQFF; CDR3 DNA: TGTGCCAGCAGCTTAGTCAGTGGCGGGAGTAGGTACAATGAGCAGTTCTTC
V gene: TRBV19; J gene: TRBJ1-2; D gene: .; clone size: .; CDR3 protein: CASSIGSQGPSGYGYTF; CDR3 DNA: TGTGCCAGTAGTATAGGTTCCCAGGGTCCCTCGGGATATGGCTACACCTTC
V gene: TRBV28; J gene: TRBJ1-4; D gene: .; clone size: .; CDR3 protein: CASSLGGTANEKLFF; CDR3 DNA: TGTGCCAGCAGTTTAGGGGGTACAGCTAATGAAAAACTGTTTTTT
V gene: TRBV6-5; J gene: TRBJ1-4; D gene: .; clone size: .; CDR3 protein: CASSYGPDNEKLFF; CDR3 DNA: TGTGCCAGCAGTTACGGCCCAGATAATGAAAAACTGTTTTTT
V gene: TRBV5-1; J gene: TRBJ2-2; D gene: .; clone size: .; CDR3 protein: CASSLDTTNTGELFF; CDR3 DNA: TGCGCCAGCAGCTTAGACACCACGAACACCGGGGAGCTGTTTTTT
V gene: TRBV5-1; J gene: TRBJ2-2; D gene: .; clone size: .; CDR3 protein: CASSLMNTGELFF; CDR3 DNA: TGCGCCAGCAGCTTAATGAACACCGGGGAGCTGTTTTTT
V gene: TRBV4-3; J gene: TRBJ1-3; D gene: TRBD1; clone size: once; CDR3 protein: CASSQVGTGPTSGNTIYF; CDR3 DNA: TGCGCCAGCAGCCAAGTGGGGACAGGGCCTACCTCTGGAAACACCATATATTTT
V gene: TRBV7-9; J gene: TRBJ1-1; D gene: .; clone size: .; CDR3 protein: CASSLVGMQAPAFF; CDR3 DNA: TGTGCCAGCAGCTTAGTTGGGATGCAGGCCCCGGCTTTCTTT
V gene: TRBV2; J gene: TRBJ2-1; D gene: TRBD2; clone size: .; CDR3 protein: CASRTTSGTNEQFF; CDR3 DNA: TGTGCCAGCAGGACGACTAGCGGGACTAATGAGCAGTTCTTC
V gene: TRBV5-8; J gene: TRBJ1-5; D gene: TRBD1; clone size: once; CDR3 protein: CASSLLFPTGNQPQHF; CDR3 DNA: TGTGCCAGCAGCCTCCTTTTTCCGACAGGGAATCAGCCCCAGCATTTT
V gene: TRBV27; J gene: TRBJ2-7; D gene: TRBD1; clone size: .; CDR3 protein: CASTLAPGTGTYEQYF; CDR3 DNA: TGTGCCAGCACCCTCGCCCCCGGGACAGGGACCTACGAGCAGTACTTC
V gene: TRBV19; J gene: TRBJ1-1; D gene: .; clone size: .; CDR3 protein: CASSKQGRPDTEAFF; CDR3 DNA: TGTGCCAGTAGTAAGCAGGGGCGCCCGGACACTGAAGCTTTCTTT
V gene: TRBV25-1; J gene: TRBJ1-2; D gene: .; clone size: .; CDR3 protein: CASSNGYGYTF; CDR3 DNA: TGTGCCAGCAGCAACGGCTATGGCTACACCTTC
V gene: TRBV5-1; J gene: TRBJ1-2; D gene: TRBD1; clone size: .; CDR3 protein: CASSQDRANYGYTF; CDR3 DNA: TGCGCCAGCAGCCAAGACAGGGCGAACTATGGCTACACCTTC
V gene: TRBV10-2; J gene: TRBJ2-5; D gene: .; clone size: .; CDR3 protein: CASSEFRQGGGGETQYF; CDR3 DNA: TGCGCCAGCAGTGAGTTTCGACAGGGCGGAGGGGGAGAGACCCAGTACTTC
V gene: TRBV5-5; J gene: TRBJ1-4; D gene: .; clone size: .; CDR3 protein: CASKQIGPTNEKLFF; CDR3 DNA: TGTGCCAGCAAACAAATCGGGCCAACTAATGAAAAACTGTTTTTT
V gene: TRBV27; J gene: TRBJ2-1; D gene: TRBD2; clone size: .; CDR3 protein: CASSRWTSGASYNEQFF; CDR3 DNA: TGTGCCAGCAGCCGATGGACTAGCGGGGCCTCCTACAATGAGCAGTTCTTC